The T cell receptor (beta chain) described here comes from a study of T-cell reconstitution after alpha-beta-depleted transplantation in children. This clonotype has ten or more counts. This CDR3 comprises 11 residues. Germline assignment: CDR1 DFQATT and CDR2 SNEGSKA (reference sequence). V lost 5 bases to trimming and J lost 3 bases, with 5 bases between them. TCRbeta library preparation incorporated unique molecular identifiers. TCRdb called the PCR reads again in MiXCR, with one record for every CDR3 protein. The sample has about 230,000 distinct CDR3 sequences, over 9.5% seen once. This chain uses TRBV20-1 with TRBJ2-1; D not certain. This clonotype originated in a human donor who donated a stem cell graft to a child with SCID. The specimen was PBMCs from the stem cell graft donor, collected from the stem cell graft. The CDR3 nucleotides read TGCAGTGCTCTGGTCTACAATGAGCAGTTCTTC. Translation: CSALVYNEQFF.